This T cell receptor beta chain was recovered during a study of T cells in Graves' hyperthyroidism and ophthalmopathy (dated by TCRdb to 2018 to 2020). At the level of the whole study: Peripheral blood samples were taken at initial diagnosis, before any treatment was given. TCR V-J signatures able to tell the groups apart were searched for in a discovery cohort of 100 patients, of whom 43 had Graves' ophthalmopathy and under 65 had stable Graves' hyperthyroidism. Prospective prediction of ophthalmopathy was tested in an independent validation cohort consisting of roughly 20 hyperthyroidism patients and more than 15 patients who later progressed to ophthalmopathy. The approximately 90 discovery patients were divided at random into training and test sets in a 7:3 ratio. Thyroid tissue and blood T-cell repertoires from about six Graves' hyperthyroidism patients were also compared in the study. Once sampling was done, hyperthyroidism patients were given methimazole at a starting dose of 30 mg daily, whereas ophthalmopathy patients were given high-dose intravenous methylprednisolone. TCR Vbeta CDR3 sequencing of 120 to 150 peripheral blood samples (roughly 43 ophthalmopathy, around 80 hyperthyroidism and around 17 progressor patients) is reported in the paper.

The TCR beta CDR3 regions were amplified from RNA transcripts. The TCR CDR3 was subjected to a first round of RT-PCR using the HTBI primer set and the Qiagen OneStep RT-PCR kit. Libraries were constructed in a second round of multiplex PCR, after which size selection and purification were carried out. The libraries were sequenced on an Illumina HiSeq2000 using paired-end 100 bp reads. The original pipeline was this. Raw data were processed with SOAPnuke, discarding reads with adapters, uncalled bases, mean Phred below 15, or no exact constant-primer or identifier match. COPE v1.2.5 was used to merge the high-quality paired reads, and each unique nucleotide sequence was defined as a clonotype. MiTCR v1.1 was used to align clonotypes to the IMGT TRBV, TRBD and TRBJ reference segments. The analysis was restricted to V-J combinations with a frequency above 0.0001, which together covered 99% to 99.2% of the repertoires. The TCS score was defined as F50 (clonal expansion) divided by E x V (chaos), with BLOSUM62-based TCRdist calculated between CDR3 peptides within each V-J. Welch's t-statistics and random forest reduced just over 500 V-J features to 13, which were used in a naive Bayes classifier (R e1071). TCRdb applied fastp at Q25 and MiXCR to the public reads, then kept only in-frame beta chains. When rows share a CDR3 protein, they turn into one entry using the most common DNA and genes. None of the V and J calls come from the authors' own analysis; TCRdb made them. This sample has some 360,000 distinct CDR3 sequences in its table, and more than 11% of those were observed once. 8% to 13% of the sample is in the top ten clones.

The study at large found these results: Sample size was not statistically predetermined, and investigators were not blinded to group allocation. In cross-validation, a model built on a 13 V-J signature told ophthalmopathy apart from stable hyperthyroidism with 85% to 90% sensitivity and around 83% specificity, and in testing the same model reached 80%/75%. In validation, the model predicted progression to ophthalmopathy a median of about 6.5 months before onset, with 65% to 71% sensitivity and more than 72% specificity. Most expanded thyroid clonotypes (frequency above 0.001) were also found in blood, which suggests that blood repertoires may mirror thyroid immune responses.

Taken from cysteine to phenylalanine, the CDR3 has 15 residues. Only the CDR3 DNA is retained, 45 bases long and in frame from the first base. CDR1 and CDR2 are read off the germline V gene as SGHTA and FQGNSA. A distance of 16 bases separates the germline ends of V and J, which lose 2 bases and 6 bases respectively. Stable Graves' hyperthyroidism was defined as no progression to ophthalmopathy during 18 months of follow-up. Hyperthyroidism patients were newly diagnosed, had a disease duration of under 2 months, and were aged 18 to 65 years. Any patient with an uncontrolled infection, another autoimmune disease, pregnancy or lactation was excluded. Diagnoses relied on clinical symptoms, serum thyroxine and TRAb, thyroid ultrasound and orbital computed tomography. Ficoll-Paque density gradient centrifugation was used to isolate PBMCs from about 9 ml of fresh peripheral blood. Trizol reagent was used to extract total RNA, and RNA quality was then checked on an Agilent 2100 Bioanalyzer.

This clonotype was seen ten or more times. The antigen this receptor binds is unknown. The input lacks base qualities; no much larger clone sits a single base away. The TCR was taken from a woman between 55 and 75 years old with Graves' hyperthyroidism. The receptor chain draws on TRBV7-2 and TRBJ1-2; no D gene call is confident. The specimen sequenced was blood. DNA sequence: TGTGCCAGCAGCTTATCGACCTCTGACTGGCATGGCTACACCTTC. It translates to CASSLSTSDWHGYTF.